This TCR beta chain was obtained from a study of blood T cell repertoires in COVID-19. Study-wide background: Sources were T cells, B-cell-depleted T cells, or PBMCs; the material itself was cDNA or gDNA.

This clone was detected once. Produced via immunoSEQ multiplex PCR; TCRdb's table is partial and in-frame only. In the table there are hundreds of thousands of clones, around 89% of which are singletons. Trimming took off 0 bases at V and 7 bases at J, with 18 bases between the two ends. Germline V gene lookup returns CDR1 LGHDT and CDR2 YNNKEL (reference sequence). The CDR3 has 16 amino acids. Sample: PBMCs or T cells enriched from blood (not recorded which). The receptor was derived from a man aged 30 to 45 who had recovered from COVID-19. The rearrangement joins TRBV3-1 (or the pseudogene TRBV3-2) to TRBJ1-2, with D possibly matching TRBD1 (6 bases). The CDR3 reads CASSQDPARGYLGYTF. Here the CDR3 DNA reads TGTGCCAGCAGCCAAGATCCAGCCAGGGGCTACCTTGGCTACACCTTC.